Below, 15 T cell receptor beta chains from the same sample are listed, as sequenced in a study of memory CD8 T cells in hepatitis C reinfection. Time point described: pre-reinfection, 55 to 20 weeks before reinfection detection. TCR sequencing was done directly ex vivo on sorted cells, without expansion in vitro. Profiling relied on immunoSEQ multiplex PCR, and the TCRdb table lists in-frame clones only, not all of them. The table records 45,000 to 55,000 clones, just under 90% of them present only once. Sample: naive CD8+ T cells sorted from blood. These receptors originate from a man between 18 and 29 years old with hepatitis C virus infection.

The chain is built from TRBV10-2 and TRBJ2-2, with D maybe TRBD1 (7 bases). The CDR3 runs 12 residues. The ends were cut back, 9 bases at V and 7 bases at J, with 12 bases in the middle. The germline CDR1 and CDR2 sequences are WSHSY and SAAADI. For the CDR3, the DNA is TGCGCCAGTCTCAGGGGGGACGGGGAGCTGTTTTTT. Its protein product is CASLRGDGELFF.

The CDR3 region is CASRRGQETQYF. The DNA of the CDR3 is TGTGCCAGCAGAAGGGGGCAAGAGACCCAGTACTTC. The V call is TRBV27, the J call TRBJ2-5, with D perhaps TRBD1 (6 bases). Germline values: CDR1 MNHEY, CDR2 SMNVEV (reference sequence). The CDR3 totals 12 residues. The V gene lost 6 bases and the J gene lost 2 bases, with 7 bases spanning the gap.

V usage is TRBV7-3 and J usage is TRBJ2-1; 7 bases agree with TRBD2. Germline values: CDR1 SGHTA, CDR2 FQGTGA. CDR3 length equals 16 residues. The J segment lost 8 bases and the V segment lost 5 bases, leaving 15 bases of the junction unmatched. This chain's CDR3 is CASSKPTVGGPDEQFF. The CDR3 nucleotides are TGTGCCAGCAGCAAGCCGACAGTGGGAGGGCCTGATGAGCAGTTCTTC.

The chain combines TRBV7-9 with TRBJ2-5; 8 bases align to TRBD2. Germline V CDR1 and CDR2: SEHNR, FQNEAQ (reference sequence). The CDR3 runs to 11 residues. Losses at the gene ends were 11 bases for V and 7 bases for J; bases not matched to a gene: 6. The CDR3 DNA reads TGTGCCGTGCGGGGGGCAGCGACCCAGTACTTC. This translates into CAVRGAATQYF.

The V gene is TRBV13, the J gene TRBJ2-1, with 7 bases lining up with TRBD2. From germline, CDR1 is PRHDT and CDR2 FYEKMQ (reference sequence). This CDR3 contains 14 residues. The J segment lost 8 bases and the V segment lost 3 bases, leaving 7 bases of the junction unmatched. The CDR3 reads CASSLGGVEHEQFF. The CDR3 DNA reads TGTGCCAGCAGCTTGGGAGGGGTCGAACATGAGCAGTTCTTC.

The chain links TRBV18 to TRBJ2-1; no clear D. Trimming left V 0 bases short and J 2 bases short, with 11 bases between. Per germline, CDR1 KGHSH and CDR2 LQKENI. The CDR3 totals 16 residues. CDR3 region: CASSPPPRLPYNEQFF. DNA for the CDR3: TGTGCCAGCTCACCACCGCCGAGGTTGCCCTACAATGAGCAGTTCTTC.

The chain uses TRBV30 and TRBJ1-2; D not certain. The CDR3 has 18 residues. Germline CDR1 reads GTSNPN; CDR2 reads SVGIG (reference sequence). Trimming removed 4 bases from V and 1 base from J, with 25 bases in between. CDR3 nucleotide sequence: TGTGCCTGGATTCACCCATCGTCGGGGTGGATTGATAACTATGGCTACACCTTC. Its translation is CAWIHPSSGWIDNYGYTF.

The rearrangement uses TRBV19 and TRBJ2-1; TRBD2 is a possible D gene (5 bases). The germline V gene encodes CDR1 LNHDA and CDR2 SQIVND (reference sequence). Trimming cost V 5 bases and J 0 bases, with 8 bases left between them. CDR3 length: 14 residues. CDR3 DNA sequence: TGTGCCAGTAGTCTTGACTACTCCTACAATGAGCAGTTCTTC. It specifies CASSLDYSYNEQFF.

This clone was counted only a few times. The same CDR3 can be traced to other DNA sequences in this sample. CDR3 loop: CSVETGDTEAFF. In DNA form, the CDR3 reads TGCAGCGTTGAAACAGGGGACACTGAAGCTTTCTTT. V is TRBV29-1 and J is TRBJ1-1; TRBD1 matches 7 bases. Trimming removed 2 bases from V and 3 bases from J; junction bases left unmatched: 0. CDR3 length equals 12 residues. Germline CDR1 is SQVTM and CDR2 is ANQGSEA. Full variable domain (remainder filled in from reference TRBV29-1 and TRBJ1-1): SAVISQKPSRDICQRGTSLTIQCQVDSQVTMMFWYRQQPGQSLTLIATANQGSEATYESGFVIDKFPISRPNLTFSTLTVSNMSPEDSSIYLCSVETGDTEAFFGQGTRLTVV.

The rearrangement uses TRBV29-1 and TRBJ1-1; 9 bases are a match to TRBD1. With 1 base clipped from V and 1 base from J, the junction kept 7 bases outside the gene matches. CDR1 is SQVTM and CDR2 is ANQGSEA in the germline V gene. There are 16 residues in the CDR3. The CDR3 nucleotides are TGCAGCGTTGAAGGTCTCGCGGGACAGGGGAACACTGAAGCTTTCTTT. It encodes CSVEGLAGQGNTEAFF.

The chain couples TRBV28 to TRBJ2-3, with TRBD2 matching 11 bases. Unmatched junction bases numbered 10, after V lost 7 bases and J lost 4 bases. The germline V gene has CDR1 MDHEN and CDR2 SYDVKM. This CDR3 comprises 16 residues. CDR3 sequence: CASTLLSGRAADTQYF. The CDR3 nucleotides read TGTGCCAGCACTCTTCTTAGCGGGAGGGCGGCAGATACGCAGTATTTT.

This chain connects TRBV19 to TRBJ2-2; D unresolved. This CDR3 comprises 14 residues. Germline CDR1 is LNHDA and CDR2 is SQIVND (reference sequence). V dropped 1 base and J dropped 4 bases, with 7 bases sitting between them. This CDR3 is CASSIGAVTGELFF. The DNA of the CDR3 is TGTGCCAGTAGTATAGGTGCGGTCACCGGGGAGCTGTTTTTT.

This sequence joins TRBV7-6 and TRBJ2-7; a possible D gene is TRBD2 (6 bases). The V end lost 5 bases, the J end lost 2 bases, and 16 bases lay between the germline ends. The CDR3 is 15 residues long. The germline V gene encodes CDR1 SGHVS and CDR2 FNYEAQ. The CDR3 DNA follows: TGTGCCAGCAGCACCCGGGACTCGGAAACCTACGAGCAGTACTTC. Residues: CASSTRDSETYEQYF.

The CDR3 DNA reads TGTGCCAGCAGCTTAGGTCTTCAGGGCCACGAGCAGTACGTC. Its translation: CASSLGLQGHEQYV. This chain connects TRBV7-6 to TRBJ2-7, with D perhaps matching TRBD1 (5 bases). Germline V gene sequence: CDR1 SGHVS, CDR2 FNYEAQ. Trimming left V 1 base short and J 5 bases short, with 12 bases between. The CDR3 is 14 amino acids.

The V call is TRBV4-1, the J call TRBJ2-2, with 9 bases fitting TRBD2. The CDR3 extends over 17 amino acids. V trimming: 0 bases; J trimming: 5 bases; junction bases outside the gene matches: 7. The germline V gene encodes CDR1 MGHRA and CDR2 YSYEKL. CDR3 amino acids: CASSQEAGGPPTGELFF. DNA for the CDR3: TGCGCCAGCAGCCAAGAAGCGGGGGGCCCCCCAACCGGGGAGCTGTTTTTT.